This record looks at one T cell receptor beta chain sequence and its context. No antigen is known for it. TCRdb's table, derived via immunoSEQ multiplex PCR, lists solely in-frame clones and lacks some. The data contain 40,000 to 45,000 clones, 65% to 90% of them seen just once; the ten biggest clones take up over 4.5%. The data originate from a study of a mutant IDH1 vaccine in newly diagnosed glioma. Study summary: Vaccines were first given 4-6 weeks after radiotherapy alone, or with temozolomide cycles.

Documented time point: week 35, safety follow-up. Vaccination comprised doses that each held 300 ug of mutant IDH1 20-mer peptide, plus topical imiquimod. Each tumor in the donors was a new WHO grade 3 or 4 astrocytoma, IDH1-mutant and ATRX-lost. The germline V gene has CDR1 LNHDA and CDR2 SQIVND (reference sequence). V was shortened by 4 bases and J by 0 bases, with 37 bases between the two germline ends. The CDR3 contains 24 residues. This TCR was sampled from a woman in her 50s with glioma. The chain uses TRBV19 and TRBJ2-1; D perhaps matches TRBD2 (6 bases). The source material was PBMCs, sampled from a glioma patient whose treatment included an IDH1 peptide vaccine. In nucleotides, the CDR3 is TGTGCCAGTAGTACCTCCCACAGGTTGATATCCTATGGGGACTCCTCAAGCTCCTACAATGAGCAGTTCTTC. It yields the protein CASSTSHRLISYGDSSSSYNEQFF.